The 30 T cell receptor beta chains below were found in one sample sequenced in a study of a mutant IDH1 vaccine in newly diagnosed glioma. Documented time point: baseline, week 1 (first vaccination visit). Stated treatment: pre-vaccination baseline after standard-of-care therapy. TCRdb keeps only in-frame clones here, not all; method: immunoSEQ multiplex PCR. Among 55,000 to 70,000 clones listed, 65% to 90% were seen once. Sequencing used PBMCs, obtained from a glioma patient treated with radiotherapy, temozolomide or both. The receptors originated from a man aged 30 to 45 with glioma.

This chain joins TRBV2 and TRBJ2-3; 9 positions match TRBD2. The CDR3 is 14 amino acids. Germline CDR1 SNHLY, CDR2 FYNNEI. Germline trimming cut 7 bases from V and 6 bases from J; bases unmatched to any gene: 8. The chain's CDR3 is CASTRAGGTDTQYF. CDR3 DNA: TGTGCCAGCACAAGGGCGGGGGGGACGGATACGCAGTATTTT.

The chain combines TRBV15 with TRBJ2-7, with 13 nucleotides matching TRBD2. Germline CDR1 LNHNV, CDR2 YYDKDF (reference sequence). The trim removed 5 bases at V and 3 bases at J, leaving 10 bases unmatched. The CDR3 spans 17 residues. DNA of the CDR3: TGTGCCACCAGCGGTAGGACTAGCGGGGGTGAATACTACGAGCAGTACTTC. This sequence encodes CATSGRTSGGEYYEQYF.

The CDR3 DNA sequence: TGTGCCAGCTCACCACCCTCCCCCGCCGACGAGCAGTACTTC. The encoded protein is CASSPPSPADEQYF. The rearrangement links TRBV18 to TRBJ2-7, with D hard to call. This CDR3 has 14 residues. Looked up from germline, CDR1 is KGHSH and CDR2 is LQKENI. V lost 0 bases to trimming and J lost 5 bases, with 11 bases between them.

The chain uses TRBV19 and TRBJ2-2; the match to TRBD2 covers 12 bases. The germline CDR1 and CDR2 sequences are LNHDA and SQIVND (reference sequence). This CDR3 has 17 amino acids. The V segment lost 3 bases and the J segment 7 bases; nucleotides outside the gene matches: 9. DNA for the CDR3: TGTGCCAGTAGTATCTCCCTAGCGGGGGGGCATGGCGGGGAGCTGTTTTTT. Residues: CASSISLAGGHGGELFF.

The V call is TRBV18, the J call TRBJ2-5; D perhaps matches TRBD1 (5 bases). The CDR3 is 12 residues long. In germline, CDR1 is KGHSH, CDR2 LQKENI. The V end was cut by 2 bases, the J end by 4 bases, with 5 bases between. The CDR3 sequence: CASSPRGETQYF. The CDR3 DNA follows: TGTGCCAGCTCACCAAGGGGAGAGACCCAGTACTTC.

CDR3 in amino acids: CASSTGLLGGTDTQYF. The CDR3 nucleotides read TGTGCCAGCAGCACTGGACTCTTGGGGGGCACAGATACGCAGTATTTT. The V gene is TRBV7-9, the J gene TRBJ2-3, with D possibly called TRBD1 or TRBD2 (5 bases each). CDR3 length: 16 residues. V was cut by 5 bases and J by 1 base, with 16 bases left in between. From germline, CDR1 is SEHNR and CDR2 FQNEAQ (reference sequence).

This chain uses TRBV28 with TRBJ2-7, with 7 bases that match TRBD2. Unmatched junction bases numbered 4, after V lost 2 bases and J lost 3 bases. The CDR3 runs to 14 residues. Germline values: CDR1 MDHEN, CDR2 SYDVKM. The CDR3 sequence: CASSLGLAVYEQYF. The CDR3 DNA follows: TGTGCCAGCAGTTTAGGGCTAGCGGTCTACGAGCAGTACTTC.

The rearrangement links TRBV27 to TRBJ2-7; D is undetermined. The CDR3 totals 14 residues. The V end lost 3 bases, the J end lost 6 bases, and 15 bases lay between the germline ends. Germline lookup yields CDR1 MNHEY and CDR2 SMNVEV (reference sequence). The CDR3 nucleotides are TGTGCCAGCAGTTTGACTCAGAATCGGCCCGAGCAGTACTTC. It encodes CASSLTQNRPEQYF.

The rearrangement uses TRBV11-2 and TRBJ1-1, with a weak D call TRBD1 (5 bases). The CDR3 runs 14 residues. CDR1 and CDR2 from the germline V gene are SGHAT and FQNNGV. Trimming pared 5 bases from V and 0 bases from J, leaving 10 bases between. The CDR3 protein is CASSPARVNTEAFF. CDR3 nucleotide sequence: TGTGCCAGCAGCCCAGCCAGGGTGAACACTGAAGCTTTCTTT.

This clone appeared a few times. This CDR3 is CASSLALQGGDEAFF. In DNA form, the CDR3 reads TGTGCCAGCAGCTTGGCCCTACAGGGAGGGGATGAAGCTTTCTTT. The chain joins TRBV5-4 to TRBJ1-1, with D possibly TRBD1 on 6 matching bases. CDR1 SGHNT and CDR2 YYREEE come from the germline V gene (reference sequence). The CDR3 spans 15 residues. Trimming stripped 0 bases from V and 7 bases from J, with 16 bases between.

This sequence joins TRBV4-1 and TRBJ2-7; TRBD1 agrees at 11 bases. The CDR3 has 15 residues. Germline V lookup: CDR1 MGHRA, CDR2 YSYEKL. The V gene end was trimmed by 1 base and the J gene end by 3 bases; junction bases not matched to a gene: 2. The CDR3 sequence is CASSQGDRGGYEQYF. CDR3 coding DNA: TGCGCCAGCAGCCAAGGGGACAGGGGGGGCTACGAGCAGTACTTC.

The chain joins TRBV6-1 to TRBJ1-1, with TRBD1 identical over 8 bases. Germline V gene data show CDR1 as MNHNS and CDR2 as SASEGT. V shed 5 bases and J 6 bases; nucleotides not matched to a gene: 5. CDR3 length: 13 residues. The chain's CDR3 is CASSLTGDAEAFF. The CDR3 DNA sequence: TGTGCCAGCAGTCTGACAGGGGACGCTGAAGCTTTCTTT.

This clone was seen more than once but under ten times. This chain connects TRBV2 to TRBJ1-5; 12 nucleotides agree with TRBD1. Germline V gives CDR1 SNHLY, CDR2 FYNNEI. The V and J ends lost 11 bases and 4 bases, in that order; junction bases with no gene match: 12. The CDR3 sequence is 16 residues long. CDR3 sequence (DNA): TGTGCCTGCACCAGGGACAGGGGGCGTAGGAATCAGCCCCAGCATTTT. This sequence encodes CACTRDRGRRNQPQHF.

V and J are TRBV5-4 and TRBJ1-4; a possible D gene is TRBD1 (6 bases). The germline V and J ends were trimmed by 2 bases and 6 bases, with 14 bases remaining between them. The CDR3 covers 15 residues. The germline V gene has CDR1 SGHNT and CDR2 YYREEE (reference sequence). The CDR3 sequence: CASSFGGRGDEKLFF. CDR3 sequence (DNA): TGTGCCAGCAGCTTCGGCGGGAGGGGGGATGAAAAACTGTTTTTT.

This chain uses TRBV7-9 with TRBJ1-6; no clear D gene. The CDR3 consists of 14 residues. The V gene lost 5 bases and the J gene lost 5 bases, with 10 bases spanning the gap. Germline CDR1 and CDR2: SEHNR and FQNEAQ (reference sequence). In DNA form, the CDR3 reads TGTGCCAGCAGCCCCGGGGTCCATAATTCACCCCTCCACTTT. Translating gives CASSPGVHNSPLHF.

The chain has TRBV7-9 and TRBJ2-3, with D possibly matching TRBD2 (6 bases). The CDR3 contains 14 residues. Germline V CDR1 and CDR2: SEHNR, FQNEAQ (reference sequence). V gave up 4 bases and J gave up 0 bases, with 8 bases separating them. For the CDR3, the DNA is TGTGCCAGCAGCTGGGGGACTAGCACAGATACGCAGTATTTT. Protein sequence: CASSWGTSTDTQYF.

The J gene is TRBJ2-1, the V gene TRBV18, with a possible D match to TRBD2 (5 bases). Trimming took off 0 bases at V and 3 bases at J, with 12 bases between the two ends. The CDR3 contains 16 residues. Germline values: CDR1 KGHSH, CDR2 LQKENI. The CDR3 nucleotides are TGTGCCAGCTCACCACCGCTGGGCGGGCACTACAATGAGCAGTTCTTC. Amino acids: CASSPPLGGHYNEQFF.

V gene TRBV6-6 combines with J gene TRBJ2-7; 9 bases align to TRBD1. CDR3 length equals 12 residues. Germline CDR1 MNHNY, CDR2 SVGAGI (reference sequence). J lost 12 bases, V lost 11 bases, and 14 bases had no gene match. Here the CDR3 DNA reads TGTGCCTGCGGGACAGGGACTTCATTTCTGTACTTC. Translated: CACGTGTSFLYF.

CDR3 loop: CASSLTPGPSTDTQYF. The CDR3 nucleotides are TGCGCCAGCAGCCTTACACCCGGACCGAGCACAGATACGCAGTATTTT. The chain links TRBV10-2 to TRBJ2-3; D is unclear. The CDR3 consists of 16 residues. Germline CDR1 and CDR2: WSHSY and SAAADI. V gave up 6 bases and J gave up 0 bases, with 16 bases separating them.

The DNA for the CDR3 is TGTGCCAGCAGCGGACAGGGGCTAAATCAGCCCCAGCATTTT. Protein product: CASSGQGLNQPQHF. The V gene is TRBV2, the J gene TRBJ1-5; the match to TRBD1 covers 9 bases. V lost 6 bases to trimming and J lost 4 bases; unmatched junction nucleotides: 4. The CDR3 has 14 residues. Germline CDR1 reads SNHLY; CDR2 reads FYNNEI.

This chain joins TRBV5-1 and TRBJ1-1, with D unclear. Germline V gene sequence: CDR1 SGHRS, CDR2 YFSETQ. V was clipped by 4 bases and J by 1 base, with 23 bases between them. CDR3 length: 18 residues. DNA for the CDR3: TGCGCCAGCAGCACGTGGAGGGAAATATCCTCACCGAACACTGAAGCTTTCTTT. It specifies CASSTWREISSPNTEAFF. Looking up the rest from reference TRBV5-1 and TRBJ1-1 gives the full variable domain: KAGVTQTPRYLIKTRGQQVTLSCSPISGHRSVSWYQQTPGQGLQFLFEYFSETQRNKGNFPGRFSGRQFSNSRSEMNVSTLELGDSALYLCASSTWREISSPNTEAFFGQGTRLTVV.

This clone is a singleton in its sample. V gene TRBV18 combines with J gene TRBJ2-3, with D perhaps matching TRBD2 (7 bases). The length of the CDR3 is 13 residues. V was pared by 6 bases and J by 2 bases, with 9 bases between. The germline V gene encodes CDR1 KGHSH and CDR2 LQKENI. CDR3 sequence: CASSGGPTDTQYF. DNA for the CDR3: TGTGCCAGCTCCGGGGGGCCCACAGATACGCAGTATTTT.

This chain connects TRBV4-2 to TRBJ1-4; 12 bases line up with TRBD1. CDR3 length: 17 amino acids. The germline CDR1 and CDR2 sequences are LGHNA and YNFKEQ. V was clipped by 5 bases and J by 3 bases; unmatched bases: 7. CDR3 amino acids: CASSKPGQGAPNEKLFF. CDR3 DNA: TGTGCCAGCAGCAAACCGGGACAGGGGGCACCTAATGAAAAACTGTTTTTT.

This chain joins TRBV18 and TRBJ2-3, with 8 bases lining up with TRBD1. The CDR3 loop spans 17 amino acids. Germline CDR1 is KGHSH and CDR2 is LQKENI. The ends lost 2 bases at V and 4 bases at J; junction bases unmatched: 11. The CDR3 loop reads CASSPDARGLDPDTQYF. DNA for the CDR3: TGTGCCAGCTCACCAGATGCCAGGGGGCTCGATCCAGATACGCAGTATTTT.

In nucleotides, the CDR3 is TGTGCCAGCAGCTTAGGTGGGACAAGCTCCTACGAGCAGTACTTC. Its protein product is CASSLGGTSSYEQYF. The rearrangement uses TRBV7-2 and TRBJ2-7; possible D gene TRBD1, 6 bases. Trimming left V 1 base short and J 0 bases short, with 10 bases between. The CDR3 totals 15 residues. CDR1 is SGHTA and CDR2 is FQGNSA in the germline V gene.

V usage is TRBV28 and J usage is TRBJ2-1; 7 nucleotides line up with TRBD1. Looked up from germline, CDR1 is MDHEN and CDR2 is SYDVKM. The CDR3 has 14 residues. V lost 6 bases to trimming and J lost 7 bases; unmatched junction nucleotides: 9. CDR3 in DNA: TGTGCCAGCAGCCTGACAGGGAACAGTAATGAGCAGTTCTTC. It specifies CASSLTGNSNEQFF.

The V call is TRBV7-9, the J call TRBJ1-3, with a possible D match to TRBD1 (5 bases). The CDR3 covers 15 residues. With 7 bases removed from V and 1 base from J, the gap between germline ends came to 14 bases. Germline CDR1 reads SEHNR; CDR2 reads FQNEAQ (reference sequence). The CDR3 nucleotides are TGTGCCAGCATGGGGGATCTTACTTCTGGAAACACCATATATTTT. Protein: CASMGDLTSGNTIYF.

The chain is built from TRBV7-9 and TRBJ1-5; TRBD1 agrees at 8 bases. CDR1 SEHNR and CDR2 FQNEAQ come from the germline V gene (reference sequence). The CDR3 has 15 residues. V trimming: 1 base; J trimming: 3 bases; junction bases outside the gene matches: 2. The CDR3 spells CASSLGTGNNQPQHF. As DNA, the CDR3 is TGTGCCAGCAGCTTAGGGACAGGGAACAATCAGCCCCAGCATTTT.

The chain employs TRBV28 and TRBJ1-2; D is unclear. The germline V gene has CDR1 MDHEN and CDR2 SYDVKM. The CDR3 sequence is 15 residues long. Trimming shortened V by 3 bases and J by 4 bases, and 15 bases separated the two germline ends. The CDR3 spells CASSFGQVEFYGYTF. CDR3 coding DNA: TGTGCCAGCAGTTTTGGGCAGGTCGAATTCTATGGCTACACCTTC.

This chain joins TRBV2 and TRBJ2-1; 13 bases match TRBD2. The CDR3 is 15 residues long. The germline gives CDR1 SNHLY, CDR2 FYNNEI. Unmatched junction bases numbered 3, after V lost 2 bases and J lost 8 bases. The CDR3 region is CASSETSGGAYEQFF. The CDR3 DNA reads TGTGCCAGCAGTGAAACTAGCGGGGGGGCCTATGAGCAGTTCTTC. Together with reference TRBV2 and TRBJ2-1, the CDR3 gives the full variable domain: EPEVTQTPSHQVTQMGQEVILRCVPISNHLYFYWYRQILGQKVEFLVSFYNNEISEKSEIFDDQFSVERPDGSNFTLKIRSTKLEDSAMYFCASSETSGGAYEQFFGPGTRLTVL.